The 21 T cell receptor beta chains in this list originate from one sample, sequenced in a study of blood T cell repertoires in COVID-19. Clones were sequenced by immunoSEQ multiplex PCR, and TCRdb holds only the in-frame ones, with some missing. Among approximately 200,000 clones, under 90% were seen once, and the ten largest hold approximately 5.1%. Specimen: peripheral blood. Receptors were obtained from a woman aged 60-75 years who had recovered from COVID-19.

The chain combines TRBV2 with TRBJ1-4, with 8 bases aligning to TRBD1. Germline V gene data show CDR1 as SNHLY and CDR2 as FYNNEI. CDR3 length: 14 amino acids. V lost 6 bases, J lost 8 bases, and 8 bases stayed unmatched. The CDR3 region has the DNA TGTGCCAGCAGCCCCGGGACAGGCGGAGAAAAACTGTTTTTT. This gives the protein CASSPGTGGEKLFF.

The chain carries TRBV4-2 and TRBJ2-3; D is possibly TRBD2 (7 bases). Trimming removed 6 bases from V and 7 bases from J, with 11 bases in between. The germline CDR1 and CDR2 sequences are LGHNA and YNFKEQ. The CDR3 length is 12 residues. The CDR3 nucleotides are TGTGCCAGCAGGGGAGGGGGTAATACGCAGTATTTT. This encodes CASRGGGNTQYF.

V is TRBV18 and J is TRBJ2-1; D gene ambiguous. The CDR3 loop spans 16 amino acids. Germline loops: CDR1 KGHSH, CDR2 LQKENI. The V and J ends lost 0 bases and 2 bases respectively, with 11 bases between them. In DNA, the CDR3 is TGTGCCAGCTCACCACCAACCGCGTCCCCCTACAATGAGCAGTTCTTC. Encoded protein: CASSPPTASPYNEQFF.

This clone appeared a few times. CDR3 sequence: CASSLGQGNEQFF. CDR3 coding DNA: TGCGCCAGCAGCCTAGGACAGGGCAATGAGCAGTTCTTC. The chain couples TRBV5-1 to TRBJ2-1; 8 bases agree with TRBD1. The CDR3 is 13 residues long. Germline V gene lookup returns CDR1 SGHRS and CDR2 YFSETQ. With V trimmed by 4 bases and J by 6 bases, 3 bases remained unmatched.

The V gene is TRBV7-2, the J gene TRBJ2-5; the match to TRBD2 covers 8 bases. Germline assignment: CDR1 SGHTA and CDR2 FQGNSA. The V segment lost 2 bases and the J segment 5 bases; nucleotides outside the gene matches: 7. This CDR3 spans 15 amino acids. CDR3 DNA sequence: TGTGCCAGCAGCTTAATGGGGCGGGGGGAGGAGACCCAGTACTTC. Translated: CASSLMGRGEETQYF.

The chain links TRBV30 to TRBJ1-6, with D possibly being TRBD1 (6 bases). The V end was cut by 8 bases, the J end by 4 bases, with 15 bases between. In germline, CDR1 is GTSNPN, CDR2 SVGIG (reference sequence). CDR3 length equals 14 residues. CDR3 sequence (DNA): TGTGCCGCCGACTCAGGGGAATATAATTCACCCCTCCACTTT. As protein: CAADSGEYNSPLHF.

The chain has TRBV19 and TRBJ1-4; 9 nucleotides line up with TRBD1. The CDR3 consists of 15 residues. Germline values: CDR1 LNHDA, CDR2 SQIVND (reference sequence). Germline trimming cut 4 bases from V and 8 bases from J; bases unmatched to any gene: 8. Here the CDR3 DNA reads TGTGCCAGTAGTACACAGGGGGCAATGGGGGAAAAACTGTTTTTT. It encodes CASSTQGAMGEKLFF. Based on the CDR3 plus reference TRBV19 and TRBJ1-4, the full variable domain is DGGITQSPKYLFRKEGQNVTLSCEQNLNHDAMYWYRQDPGQGLRLIYYSQIVNDFQKGDIAEGYSVSREKKESFPLTVTSAQKNPTAFYLCASSTQGAMGEKLFFGSGTQLSVL.

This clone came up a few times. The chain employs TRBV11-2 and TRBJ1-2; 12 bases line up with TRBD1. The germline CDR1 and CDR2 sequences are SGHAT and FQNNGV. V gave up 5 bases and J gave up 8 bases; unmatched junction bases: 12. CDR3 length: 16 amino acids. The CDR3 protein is CASSGIRDRGLWGYTF. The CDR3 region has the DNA TGTGCCAGCAGCGGAATTCGGGACAGGGGGCTGTGGGGCTACACCTTC.

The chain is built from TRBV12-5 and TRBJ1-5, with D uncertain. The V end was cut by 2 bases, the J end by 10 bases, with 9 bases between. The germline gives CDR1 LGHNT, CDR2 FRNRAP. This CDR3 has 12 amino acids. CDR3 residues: CASGLPPLPQHF. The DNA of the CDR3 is TGTGCTAGTGGTTTGCCTCCCCTTCCCCAGCATTTT.

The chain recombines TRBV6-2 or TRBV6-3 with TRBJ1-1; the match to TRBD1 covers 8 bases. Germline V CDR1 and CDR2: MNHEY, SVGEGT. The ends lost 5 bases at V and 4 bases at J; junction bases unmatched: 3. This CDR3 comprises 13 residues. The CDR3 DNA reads TGTGCCAGCAGTCTTACAGGGGGCACTGAAGCTTTCTTT. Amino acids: CASSLTGGTEAFF.

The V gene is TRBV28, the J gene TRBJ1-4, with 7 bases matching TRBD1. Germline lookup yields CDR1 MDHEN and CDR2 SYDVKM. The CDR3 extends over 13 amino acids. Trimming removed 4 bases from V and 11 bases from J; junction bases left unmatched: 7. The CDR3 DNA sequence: TGTGCCAGCAGTTCCGAGACAGGGTCTAAACTGTTTTTT. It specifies CASSSETGSKLFF. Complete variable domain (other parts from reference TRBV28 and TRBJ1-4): DVKVTQSSRYLVKRTGEKVFLECVQDMDHENMFWYRQDPGLGLRLIYFSYDVKMKEKGDIPEGYSVSREKKERFSLILESASTNQTSMYLCASSSETGSKLFFGSGTQLSVL.

The chain's CDR3 is CSSRTGPYGYTF. CDR3 nucleotides: TGCAGCTCAAGGACAGGGCCCTATGGCTACACCTTC. The chain recombines TRBV29-1 with TRBJ1-2; 8 nucleotides line up with TRBD1. V lost 8 bases, J lost 4 bases, and 6 bases stayed unmatched. The germline V gene has CDR1 SQVTM and CDR2 ANQGSEA. The CDR3 sequence is 12 residues long.

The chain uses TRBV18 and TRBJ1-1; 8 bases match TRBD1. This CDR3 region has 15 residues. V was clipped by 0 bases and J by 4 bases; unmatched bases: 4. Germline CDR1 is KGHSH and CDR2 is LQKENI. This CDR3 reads CASSPPTGVLTEAFF. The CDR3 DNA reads TGTGCCAGCTCACCACCGACAGGGGTTCTCACTGAAGCTTTCTTT.

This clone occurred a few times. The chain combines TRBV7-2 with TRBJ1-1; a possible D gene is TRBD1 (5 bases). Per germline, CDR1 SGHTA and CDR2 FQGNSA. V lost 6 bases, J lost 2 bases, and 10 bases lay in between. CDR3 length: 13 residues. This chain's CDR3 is CASRWGGNTEAFF. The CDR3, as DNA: TGTGCCAGCAGGTGGGGGGGAAACACTGAAGCTTTCTTT. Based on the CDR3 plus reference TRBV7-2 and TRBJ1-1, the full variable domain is GAGVSQSPSNKVTEKGKDVELRCDPISGHTALYWYRQSLGQGLEFLIYFQGNSAPDKSGLPSDRFSAERTGGSVSTLTIQRTQQEDSAVYLCASRWGGNTEAFFGQGTRLTVV.

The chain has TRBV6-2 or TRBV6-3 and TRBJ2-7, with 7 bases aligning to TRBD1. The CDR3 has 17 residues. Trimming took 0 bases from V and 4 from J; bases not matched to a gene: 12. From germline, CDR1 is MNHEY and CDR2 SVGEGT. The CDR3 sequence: CASSYSSGTEALYEQYF. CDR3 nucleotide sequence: TGTGCCAGCAGTTACTCCTCCGGGACAGAGGCTCTTTACGAGCAGTACTTC.

CDR3 protein: CASSRTGYEQYF. The CDR3, as DNA: TGTGCCAGCAGCAGAACAGGGTACGAGCAGTACTTC. The chain employs TRBV7-9 and TRBJ2-7, with D possibly being TRBD1 (6 bases). Per the germline V gene, CDR1 is SEHNR and CDR2 is FQNEAQ (reference sequence). Between the trimmed V and J ends, which lost 5 bases and 4 bases, there was a span of 9 bases. The CDR3 runs to 12 residues. Full variable domain (remainder filled in from reference TRBV7-9 and TRBJ2-7): DTGVSQNPRHKITKRGQNVTFRCDPISEHNRLYWYRQTLGQGPEFLTYFQNEAQLEKSRLLSDRFSAERPKGSFSTLEIQRTEQGDSAMYLCASSRTGYEQYFGPGTRLTVT.

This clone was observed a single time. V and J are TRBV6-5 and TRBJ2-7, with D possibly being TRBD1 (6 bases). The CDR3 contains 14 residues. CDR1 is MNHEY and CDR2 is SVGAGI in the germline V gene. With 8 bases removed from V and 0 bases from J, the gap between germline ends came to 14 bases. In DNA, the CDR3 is TGTGCCAGCGGGTCAGGGGTTAGCTCCTACGAGCAGTACTTC. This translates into CASGSGVSSYEQYF.

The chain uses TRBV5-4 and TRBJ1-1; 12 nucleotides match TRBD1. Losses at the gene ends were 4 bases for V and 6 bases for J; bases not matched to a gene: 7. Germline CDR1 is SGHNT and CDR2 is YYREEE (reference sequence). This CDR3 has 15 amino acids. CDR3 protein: CASSGTGGPRAEAFF. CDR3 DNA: TGTGCCAGCAGCGGGACAGGGGGCCCGAGGGCTGAAGCTTTCTTT.

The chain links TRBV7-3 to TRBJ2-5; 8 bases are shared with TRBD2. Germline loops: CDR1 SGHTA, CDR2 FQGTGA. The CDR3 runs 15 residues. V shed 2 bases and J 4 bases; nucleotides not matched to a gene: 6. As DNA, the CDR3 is TGTGCCAGCAGCTTAGACGGGGGGGCCTCAGAGACCCAGTACTTC. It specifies CASSLDGGASETQYF.

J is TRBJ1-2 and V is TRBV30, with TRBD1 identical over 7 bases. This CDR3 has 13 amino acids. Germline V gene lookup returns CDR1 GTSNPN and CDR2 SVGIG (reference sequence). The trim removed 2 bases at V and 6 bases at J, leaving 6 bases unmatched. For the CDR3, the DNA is TGTGCCTGGAGTTATTCAGGGGGTGATGGCTACACCTTC. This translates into CAWSYSGGDGYTF.

This CDR3 is CASSYGLGRGNQPQHF. Written as DNA, the CDR3 is TGTGCCAGCAGTTACGGACTGGGCCGTGGCAATCAGCCCCAGCATTTT. The V gene is TRBV6-2 or TRBV6-3, the J gene TRBJ1-5; D remains ambiguous. The CDR3 runs to 16 residues. Germline CDR1 and CDR2: MNHEY and SVGEGT. The V gene lost 2 bases and the J gene lost 2 bases, with 13 bases spanning the gap.